The 3 T cell receptor beta chains presented below share a single source sample, sequenced in a study of cytomegalovirus exposure and HLA in healthy donors. PCR involved 60 Vbeta and 13 Jbeta primers. Here immunoSEQ multiplex PCR was the method, and the copy in TCRdb shows in-frame clones only, minus some. Of 90,000 to 130,000 clones in the sample, about four fifths were seen once. Sequencing was carried out using PBMCs. These receptors were obtained from a man in his thirties or forties in good health and CMV-seropositive.

This rearrangement joins TRBV4-3 to TRBJ2-3, with D possibly being TRBD2 (5 bases). The CDR3 contains 20 residues. V shed 1 base and J shed 3 bases, with 26 bases lying between them. From germline, CDR1 is LGHNA and CDR2 YSLEER. This CDR3 reads CASSQGSPSEVILATDTQYF. The CDR3 DNA reads as TGCGCCAGCAGCCAAGGGTCCCCGTCCGAAGTTATCCTAGCTACAGATACGCAGTATTTT.

The rearrangement links TRBV2 to TRBJ2-2; 7 bases agree with TRBD1. CDR3 length: 15 residues. Unmatched junction bases numbered 6, after V lost 4 bases and J lost 4 bases. Germline assignment: CDR1 SNHLY and CDR2 FYNNEI. The CDR3 spells CASSVRGKVTGELFF. The CDR3 nucleotides are TGTGCCAGCAGTGTCAGGGGGAAGGTCACCGGGGAGCTGTTTTTT.

The chain employs TRBV7-9 and TRBJ1-2; no definite D call. The CDR3 sequence is 13 residues long. Trimming left V 6 bases short and J 2 bases short, with 10 bases between. The germline CDR1 and CDR2 sequences are SEHNR and FQNEAQ (reference sequence). DNA for the CDR3: TGTGCCAGCAGTTTCAGTCGCAACTATGGCTACACCTTC. Translation gives CASSFSRNYGYTF.